This T cell receptor (beta chain) was documented in a study of metastatic and nonmetastatic thyroid tumors. Study at large: Repertoire comparisons spanned blood and tumor or nodule tissue from malignant and benign thyroid patients. Study findings and constraints: TCR beta diversity was reportedly significantly higher in malignant thyroid tumors than benign nodules, in blood and tumor.

Many counts were recorded for this clone. What it recognizes is unknown. The sample contains more than one DNA sequence encoding this CDR3. Per the original data handling: Variation in CDR3 across clinicopathological groups served as the basis for constructing a distant-metastasis classifier in papillary thyroid cancer. TCRdb recomputed clones from the PCR reads via MiXCR. None of the V and J calls come from the authors' own analysis; TCRdb made them. The sample yields tens of thousands of clones, about 25% seen once. After removal of 1 base from V and 3 bases from J, the junction contained 5 bases not matched to a gene. This CDR3 is built from 16 residues. In germline, CDR1 is SGHAT, CDR2 FQNNGV. Nobody among the patients had been given any treatment before thyroid surgery.

This receptor was taken from a female donor with papillary thyroid cancer or a benign thyroid nodule (not recorded which). Some clones in this sample may be carry-over from other donors' samples. This chain links TRBV11-2 with TRBJ2-2; TRBD2 agrees at 7 bases. What was sequenced was blood. The CDR3 bases are TGTGCCAGCAGCTTAGGTGGGGGAGGGGACACCGGGGAGCTGTTTTTT. Amino acid sequence: CASSLGGGGDTGELFF.